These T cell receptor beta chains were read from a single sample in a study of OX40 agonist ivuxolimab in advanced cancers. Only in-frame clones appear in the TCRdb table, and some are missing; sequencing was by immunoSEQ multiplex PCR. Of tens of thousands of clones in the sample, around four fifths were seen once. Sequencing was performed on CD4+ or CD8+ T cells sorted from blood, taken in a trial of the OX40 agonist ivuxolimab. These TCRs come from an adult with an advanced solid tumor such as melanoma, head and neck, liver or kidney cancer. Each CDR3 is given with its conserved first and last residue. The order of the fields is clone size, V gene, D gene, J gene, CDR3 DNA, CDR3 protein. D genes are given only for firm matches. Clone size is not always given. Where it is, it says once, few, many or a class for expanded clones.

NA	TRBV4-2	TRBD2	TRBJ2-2	TGTGCCAGCAGCCATGAGGGCGGGAGTTGGGCCGGGGAGCTGTTTTTT	CASSHEGGSWAGELFF
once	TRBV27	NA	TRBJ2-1	TGTGCCAGCAGTCAAGGTCGAAGGGCGGGGACCTACAATGAGCAGTTCTTC	CASSQGRRAGTYNEQFF
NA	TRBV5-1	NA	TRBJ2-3	TGCGCCAGCAGCCCCCGTAGCGAGACAGATACGCAGTATTTT	CASSPRSETDTQYF
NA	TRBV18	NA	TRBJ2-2	TGTGCCAGCTCACCATTCCTTCAGATAAACACCGGGGAGCTGTTTTTT	CASSPFLQINTGELFF
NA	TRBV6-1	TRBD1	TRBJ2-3	TGTGCCAGCAGTGAAGCGGTTGGACAGGGGGCTTCCGATACGCAGTATTTT	CASSEAVGQGASDTQYF
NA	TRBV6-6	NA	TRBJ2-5	TGTGCCAGCAGCTCCCCCGGTCTTACAGAGACCCAGTACTTC	CASSSPGLTETQYF
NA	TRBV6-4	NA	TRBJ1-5	TGTGCCAGCAGCGAACAGGGTTTGGGTGGTCAGCCCCAGCATTTT	CASSEQGLGGQPQHF
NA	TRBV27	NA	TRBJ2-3	TGTGCCAGCAGCCCTCGAACCGGGGATACGCAGTATTTT	CASSPRTGDTQYF
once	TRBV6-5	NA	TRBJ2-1	TGTGCCAGCATGGGGGCGGGAGTAAATGAGCAGTTCTTC	CASMGAGVNEQFF
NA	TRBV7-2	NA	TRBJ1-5	TGTGCCAGCAGCTCCTCGGGGGGCGGCAATCAGCCCCAGCATTTT	CASSSSGGGNQPQHF